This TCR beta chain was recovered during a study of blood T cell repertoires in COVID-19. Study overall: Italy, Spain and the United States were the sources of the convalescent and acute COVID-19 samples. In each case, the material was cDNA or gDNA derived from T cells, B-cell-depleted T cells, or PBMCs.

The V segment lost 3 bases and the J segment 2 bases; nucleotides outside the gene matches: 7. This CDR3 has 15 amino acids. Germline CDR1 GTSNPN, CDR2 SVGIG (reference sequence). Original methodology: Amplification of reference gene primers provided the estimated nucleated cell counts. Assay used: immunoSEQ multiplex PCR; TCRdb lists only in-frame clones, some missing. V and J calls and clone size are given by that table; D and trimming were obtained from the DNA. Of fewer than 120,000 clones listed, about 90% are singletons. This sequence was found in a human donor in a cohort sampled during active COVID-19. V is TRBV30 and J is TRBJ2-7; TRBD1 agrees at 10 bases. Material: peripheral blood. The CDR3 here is CAWRGGQGTAYEQYF. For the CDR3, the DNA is TGTGCCTGGAGGGGGGGACAGGGGACAGCCTACGAGCAGTACTTC.